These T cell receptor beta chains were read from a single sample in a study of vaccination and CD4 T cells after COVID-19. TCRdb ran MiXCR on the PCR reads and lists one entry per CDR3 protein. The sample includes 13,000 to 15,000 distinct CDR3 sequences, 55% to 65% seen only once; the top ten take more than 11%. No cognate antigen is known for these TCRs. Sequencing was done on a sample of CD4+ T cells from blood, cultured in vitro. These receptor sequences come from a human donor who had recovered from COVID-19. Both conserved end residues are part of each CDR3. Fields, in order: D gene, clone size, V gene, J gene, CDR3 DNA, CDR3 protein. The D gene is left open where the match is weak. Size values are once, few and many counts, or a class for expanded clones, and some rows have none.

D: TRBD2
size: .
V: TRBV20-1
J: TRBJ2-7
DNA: TGCAGTGCCGATGGACTAGCGGGAGACTACGAGCAGTACTTC
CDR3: CSADGLAGDYEQYF

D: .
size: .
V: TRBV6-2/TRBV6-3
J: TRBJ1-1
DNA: TGTGCCAGCAGGCCCGGTTCGGCCGGAGGGAACACTGAAGCTTTCTTT
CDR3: CASRPGSAGGNTEAFF

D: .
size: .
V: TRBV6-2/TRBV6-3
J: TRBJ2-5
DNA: TGTGCCAGCAGTCATTCAGGGGAGGCAGAGACCCAGTACTTC
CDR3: CASSHSGEAETQYF

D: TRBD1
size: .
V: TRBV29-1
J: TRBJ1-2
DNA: TGCAGCGCCTGGACAGGGGGCGACTATGGCTACACCTTC
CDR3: CSAWTGGDYGYTF

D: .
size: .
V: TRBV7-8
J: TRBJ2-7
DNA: TGTGCCAGCAGGTCTAGAGGGGCCCCTTACGAGCAGTACTTC
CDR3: CASRSRGAPYEQYF

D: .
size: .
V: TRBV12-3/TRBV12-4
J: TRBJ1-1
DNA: TGTGCCAGCAGTCCCAGGGAGGGGCGAGGTGGCAGGGTCCACCCTGAAGCTTTCTTT
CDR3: CASSPREGRGGRVHPEAFF

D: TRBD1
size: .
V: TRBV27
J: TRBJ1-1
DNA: TGTGCCAGCAGTTTTCGGACAGGGAACACTGAAGCTTTCTTT
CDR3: CASSFRTGNTEAFF

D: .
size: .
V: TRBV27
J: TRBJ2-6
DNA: TGTGCCAGCAGTCTCCGGGGGCGGTCTGGGGCCAACGTCCTGACTTTC
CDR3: CASSLRGRSGANVLTF

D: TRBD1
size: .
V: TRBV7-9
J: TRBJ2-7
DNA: TGTGCCAGCAGCTTAGGGACAGGGGGCAGCGAGCAGTACTTC
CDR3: CASSLGTGGSEQYF

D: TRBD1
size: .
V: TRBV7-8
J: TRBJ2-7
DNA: TGTGCCAGCAGCTTTTCCGGGACAGGGTTCTACGAGCAGTACTTC
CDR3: CASSFSGTGFYEQYF

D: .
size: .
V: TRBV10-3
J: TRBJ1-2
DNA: TGTGCCATCAGCCGGGGGGCGGCTGATGGCTACACCTTC
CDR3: CAISRGAADGYTF

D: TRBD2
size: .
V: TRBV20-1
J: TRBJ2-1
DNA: TGCAGTGCTAGAGATTCGAGCGGGAGAGACAATGAGCAGTTCTTC
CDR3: CSARDSSGRDNEQFF

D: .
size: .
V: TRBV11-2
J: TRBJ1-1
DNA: TGTGCCAGCAGCTTAGAGGGGAACACTGAAGCTTTCTTT
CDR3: CASSLEGNTEAFF

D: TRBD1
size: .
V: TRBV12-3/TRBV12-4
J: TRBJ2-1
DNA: TGTGCCAGCAGTTCGGGACAGGGCATCATTGATGAGCAGTTCTTC
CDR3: CASSSGQGIIDEQFF

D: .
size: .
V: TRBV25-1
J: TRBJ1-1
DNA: TGTGCCAGCGTCCACGAGGCTGAAGCTTTCTTT
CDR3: CASVHEAEAFF

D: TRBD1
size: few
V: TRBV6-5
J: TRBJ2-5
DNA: TGTGCCAGCAGTTACCTCGGACAGGGATCGGAGACCCAGTACTTC
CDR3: CASSYLGQGSETQYF